The 7 T cell receptor beta chains in this list originate from one sample, sequenced in a study of tumor-infiltrating lymphocytes in primary liver carcinoma. The source of the blood RNA was unsorted whole blood, and germline DNA was extracted as well. With a constant-region primer, TCR beta cDNA was made from around 530 ng of total RNA. Sequencing libraries for TCR beta derived from three nested multiplex PCR rounds that used slightly modified ARM-PCR. The first two PCR rounds used TRBV1-TRBV30 forward primers with a C-beta reverse primer, roughly 10 cycles each. From the multiplex PCR reads, TCRdb called clonotypes with MiXCR, one entry per CDR3 protein. The sample holds about 320,000 distinct CDR3 sequences, nearly 60% seen once. The sample was peripheral blood. The receptors were sampled from a woman in her 30s with primary liver carcinoma and hepatitis B virus infection.

This clonotype has just a few counts. J is TRBJ1-1 and V is TRBV29-1, with D tentatively TRBD1 (5 bases). V was clipped by 7 bases and J by 4 bases, with 16 bases between them. This CDR3 region has 13 residues. The germline V gene has CDR1 SQVTM and CDR2 ANQGSEA. CDR3 sequence: CSASVTVRTEAFF. CDR3 sequence (DNA): TGCAGCGCAAGCGTGACAGTTCGCACTGAAGCTTTCTTT.

This clonotype was counted many times. The chain couples TRBV11-2 to TRBJ1-1, with D unclear. CDR3 length: 10 residues. The germline V gene encodes CDR1 SGHAT and CDR2 FQNNGV. The germline V and J ends were trimmed by 5 bases and 11 bases, with 9 bases remaining between them. CDR3 sequence: CASSNNMAFF. The CDR3 nucleotides are TGTGCCAGCAGCAATAATATGGCTTTCTTT.

The chain carries TRBV11-1 and TRBJ2-7; no firm D call. Trimming took 8 bases from V and 2 from J, leaving 22 bases between them. CDR1 and CDR2 from the germline V gene are SGHAT and FQDESV (reference sequence). The CDR3 is 16 residues long. The CDR3 region is CASCTNAAVQTYEQYF. The CDR3 nucleotides read TGTGCCAGCTGCACTAACGCGGCAGTACAAACCTACGAGCAGTACTTC.

Regarding this clonotype: An end of the junction differs from the germline gene, which may be a read error. V and J are TRBV6-6 and TRBJ2-7; D is undetermined. Germline lookup yields CDR1 MNHNY and CDR2 SVGAGI (reference sequence). CDR3 length: 11 residues. Here the CDR3 DNA reads TGTGTCAGCAGTTCTTCCATGGGGCAGTACTTC. Its protein product is CVSSSSMGQYF.

This clonotype was detected a few times. V and J are TRBV6-2 or TRBV6-3 and TRBJ2-2; TRBD2 is a possible D gene (5 bases). The CDR3 runs 17 residues. CDR1 MNHEY and CDR2 SVGEGT come from the germline V gene. V was pared by 0 bases and J by 0 bases, with 11 bases between. The CDR3 loop is CASSYSSGGANTGELFF. The DNA for the CDR3 is TGTGCCAGCAGTTACTCGTCAGGAGGCGCGAACACCGGGGAGCTGTTTTTT.

Worth noting for this clonotype: Germline and junction disagree at one end, which may indicate a read error. This chain links TRBV6-2 or TRBV6-3 with TRBJ2-2, with D tentatively TRBD1 or TRBD2 (5 bases each). Germline assignment: CDR1 MNHEY and CDR2 SVGEGT. CDR3 size: 12 residues. The CDR3 DNA reads TGTGCCAACAGTTACGGGGCCGGGGAGCTGGTTTTT. Its protein product is CANSYGAGELVF.

Regarding this clonotype: One end of the junction fails to match germline, which may point to a read error. J is TRBJ2-5 and V is TRBV25-1; 7 bases are a match to TRBD2. The CDR3 runs 12 residues. Looked up from germline, CDR1 is MGHDK and CDR2 is SYGVNS. The CDR3 nucleotides read TGTGCCAGCCGGGGGGAGGCCGAGACCCACTACTTC. This codes for CASRGEAETHYF.